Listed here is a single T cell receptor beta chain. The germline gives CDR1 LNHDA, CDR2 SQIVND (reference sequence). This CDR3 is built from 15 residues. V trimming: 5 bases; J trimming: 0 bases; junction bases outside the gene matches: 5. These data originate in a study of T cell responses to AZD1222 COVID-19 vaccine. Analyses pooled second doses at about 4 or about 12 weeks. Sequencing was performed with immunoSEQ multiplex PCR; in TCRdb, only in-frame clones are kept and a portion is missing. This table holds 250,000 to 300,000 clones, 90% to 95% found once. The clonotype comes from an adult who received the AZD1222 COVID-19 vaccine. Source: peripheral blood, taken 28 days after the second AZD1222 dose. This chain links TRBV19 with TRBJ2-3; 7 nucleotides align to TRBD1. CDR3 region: CASSPRDSSTDTQYF. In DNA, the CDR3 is TGTGCCAGTAGTCCCCGGGACAGCAGCACAGATACGCAGTATTTT.